This TCR beta chain came from a study of OX40 agonist ivuxolimab in advanced cancers. Study details: An anti-OX40 (CD134) antibody with agonistic activity, ivuxolimab, was administered to patients. Every 2 weeks, patients received ivuxolimab intravenously, dosed at 0.01 to 10 mg/kg. Allowance was made for prior anti-PD-1, anti-PD-L1 or anti-CTLA-4 therapy, and about 40% had some.

The repertoire was sequenced with immunoSEQ multiplex PCR; TCRdb's copy has only in-frame clones and lacks some. Of over 40,000 clones listed, 85% to 90% are singletons. Trimming removed 2 bases from V and 5 bases from J, with 21 bases in between. The germline gives CDR1 PRHDT, CDR2 FYEKMQ (reference sequence). The CDR3 length is 18 residues. The chain employs TRBV13 and TRBJ2-2, with D tentatively TRBD2 (6 bases). The specimen comprised CD4+ or CD8+ T cells sorted from blood, sampled in a trial of the OX40 agonist ivuxolimab. The source of this sequence is an adult with an advanced solid tumor such as melanoma, head and neck, liver or kidney cancer. The CDR3 DNA reads as TGTGCCAGCAGCTTAAGTCCCTTAGCGGCGCTGGGTACCGGGGAGCTGTTTTTT. Its translation: CASSLSPLAALGTGELFF.